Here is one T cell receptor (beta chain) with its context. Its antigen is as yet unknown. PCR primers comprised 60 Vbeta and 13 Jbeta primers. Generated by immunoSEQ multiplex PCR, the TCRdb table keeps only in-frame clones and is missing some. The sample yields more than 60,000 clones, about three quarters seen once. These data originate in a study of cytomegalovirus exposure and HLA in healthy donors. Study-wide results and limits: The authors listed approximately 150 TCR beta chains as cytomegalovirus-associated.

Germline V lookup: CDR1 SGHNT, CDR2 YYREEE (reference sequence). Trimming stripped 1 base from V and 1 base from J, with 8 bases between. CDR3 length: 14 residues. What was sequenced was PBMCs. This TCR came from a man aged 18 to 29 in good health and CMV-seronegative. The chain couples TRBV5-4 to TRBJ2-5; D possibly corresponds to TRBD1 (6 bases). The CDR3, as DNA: TGTGCCAGCAGCTTGTTGGGGGCCCAAGAGACCCAGTACTTC. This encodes CASSLLGAQETQYF.